Listed here is a single TCR beta chain. Its antigen is undetermined. Each CDR3 protein gets one entry after TCRdb re-called the reads with MiXCR. The top ten clones hold over 12% of a sample with some 920,000 distinct CDR3 sequences, around 30% of them seen once. The source of the sample is a study of T cell repertoires in cytomegalovirus infection. Study in general: Recently identified HLA-C-restricted and well-studied HLA-B-restricted CMV epitopes were used. Study results and limitations: Cumulated frequencies of public TCR beta families served to identify carriers of CMV plus the relevant HLA.

Germline CDR1 and CDR2: SGHDT and YYEEEE. CDR3 length equals 15 residues. With V trimmed by 4 bases and J by 3 bases, 8 bases remained unmatched. This chain uses TRBV5-6 with TRBJ1-2; 8 positions agree with TRBD1. The TCR comes from a human donor in good health (CMV status not recorded). Some clones in this sample may be carry-over from other donors' samples. Sequencing used cultured CD8+ T cells from PBMCs, obtained from culture after CMV antigen stimulation. The CDR3: CASSPWTGTHYGYTF. The CDR3 DNA sequence: TGTGCCAGCAGCCCCTGGACAGGGACGCACTATGGCTACACCTTC.